The rows below give T cell receptor beta chains drawn from one sample of a study of T cells in Graves' hyperthyroidism and ophthalmopathy. TCRdb passed the multiplex PCR reads through MiXCR, listing each CDR3 protein once. The sample holds 500,000 to 600,000 distinct CDR3 sequences, approximately 16% seen once. The sequencing input was blood. The receptors were gathered from a woman aged 18 to 35 with Graves' hyperthyroidism. Both conserved end residues are part of each CDR3.

>TRBJ2-2|TRBV5-1
CASSPEGTSGGRNTGELFF
>TRBJ1-2|TRBV6-1
CASSEAAGLGYGYTF
>TRBJ2-5|TRBV20-1
CSAPRSGTPQETQYF
>TRBJ1-2|TRBV6-1
CASSPKKKTSGSRNYGYTF
>TRBJ2-5|TRBV11-3
CASSFGSRGGARETQYF
>TRBJ2-7|TRBV5-1
CASSLGGAAYEQYF
>TRBJ1-5|TRBV9
CASSADGGGNQPQHF
>TRBJ1-2|TRBV2
CASGGPRGQNYGYTF
>TRBJ1-5|TRBV19
CASSIVTSQPQHF
>TRBJ1-4|TRBV20-1
CSANPGRLNEKLFF
>TRBJ1-2|TRBV13
CASSLVDREDGYTF
>TRBJ1-6|TRBV28
CASSSGTGDNSPLHF
>TRBJ2-1|TRBV4-3
CASSQGSGDYNEQFF
>TRBJ2-1|TRBV5-1
CASSFGTGLNEQFF
>TRBJ1-6|TRBV6-1
CASTEGVQGRSPLHF
>TRBJ1-5|TRBV12-3/TRBV12-4
CASTLGMRNQPQHF
>TRBJ2-3|TRBV10-3
CAIRDSSTDTQYF
>TRBJ2-2|TRBV24-1
CATSDFGQGAGELFF
>TRBJ1-2|TRBV12-3/TRBV12-4
CASSLEWGGGYTF
>TRBJ2-1|TRBV20-1
CSPKRGSYNEQFF
>TRBJ2-1|TRBV24-1
CATSDFMPAGGPDEQFF
>TRBJ2-7|TRBV12-3/TRBV12-4
CASKHGQGLYEQYF
>TRBJ1-2|TRBV11-3
CASSSGTLKGYTF
>TRBJ2-4|TRBV5-1
CASKEAGIQYF
>TRBJ2-1|TRBV4-3
CASSQRDGYNEQFF
>TRBJ2-1|TRBV28
CASSLVSWDAVYNEQFF
>TRBJ1-1|TRBV7-9
CASSPAGGSNTEAFF
>TRBJ1-4|TRBV4-2
CASSQDPTGGGEKLFF
>TRBJ1-5|TRBV12-5
CASARDRNQPQHF
>TRBJ2-1|TRBV20-1
CSARRQAIIYNEQFF
>TRBJ1-5|TRBV6-1
CASRGLGTGGGNQPQHF
>TRBJ2-1|TRBV28
CASSLSTGRGQFF
>TRBJ2-1|TRBV20-1
CSVRVASLELNEQFF
>TRBJ1-1|TRBV2
CASGTDRGYTEAFF
>TRBJ1-4|TRBV3-1
CASSGRATNEKLFF
>TRBJ1-1|TRBV25-1
CASSEYLGSEAFF
>TRBJ2-1|TRBV24-1
CATSDGTSGNGEQFF
>TRBJ1-1|TRBV5-1
CASSSYRGGDTEAFF
>TRBJ2-3|TRBV5-1
CASSREGIPSTDTQYF
>TRBJ2-5|TRBV30
CAWSDLAGRSHRVTQYF
>TRBJ1-5|TRBV2
CASSKGGRVQPQHF
>TRBJ1-2|TRBV19
CASSIQGSYGYTF
>TRBJ2-5|TRBV3-1
CASSQGLAGEGETQYF
>TRBJ1-4|TRBV4-1
CASSLLTPTNEKLFF
>TRBJ2-5|TRBV6-2/TRBV6-3
CASSPVGETQYF
>TRBJ2-7|TRBV5-1
CASSPGLAGLSSYEQYF
>TRBJ2-7|TRBV20-1
CSATDRIEYEQYF
>TRBJ1-3|TRBV15
CATRRGASGNTIYF
>TRBJ2-1|TRBV7-2
CASSSETDYNEQFF
>TRBJ2-7|TRBV2
CASGLAGVHEQYF
>TRBJ2-5|TRBV28
CASREQGLARWETQYF
>TRBJ2-1|TRBV2
CASSLEVTSYNEQFF
>TRBJ2-1|TRBV3-1
CASSQGQDEQFF
>TRBJ2-7|TRBV20-1
CSARWDRGPGEQYF
>TRBJ2-7|TRBV20-1
CSATGTSGRSYEQYF
>TRBJ1-1|TRBV19
CASSMSGRRMNTEAFF
>TRBJ1-4|TRBV19
CASMERLGTWKLFF
>TRBJ2-3|TRBV11-2
CASSWRTGADTQYF
>TRBJ1-5|TRBV28
CASSQGNNQPQHF